This TCR beta chain emerged from a study of cytomegalovirus exposure and HLA in healthy donors. Primers for the PCR totalled 60 Vbeta and 13 Jbeta. The assay was immunoSEQ multiplex PCR, and TCRdb's table has in-frame clones only and misses some. In the table there are roughly 200,000 clones, about four fifths of which are singletons. Trimming removed 0 bases at V and 6 bases at J, with 12 bases between. Germline V lookup: CDR1 SGDLS, CDR2 YYNGEE. CDR3 length: 14 amino acids. V is TRBV9 and J is TRBJ1-2; tentative D call: TRBD1 (5 bases). The sample comprised PBMCs. The sequence derives from a female donor in good health and CMV-seronegative. This chain's CDR3 is CASSVDRGVNGYTF. The CDR3 nucleotides are TGTGCCAGCAGCGTAGATCGGGGGGTCAATGGCTACACCTTC.